Listed below are T cell receptor beta chains from one sample, sequenced in a study of Ad26.COV2.S vaccination and SARS-CoV-2 variants. TCRdb keeps only in-frame clones here, not all; method: immunoSEQ multiplex PCR. The data contain under 550,000 clones, approximately 90% of them singletons. This material consisted of peripheral blood, taken in a trial of Ad26.COV2.S vaccine versus placebo. Source of these receptors: a person aged 18-65 years who received the Ad26.COV2.S COVID-19 vaccine or a placebo. Both conserved end residues are part of each CDR3. The D gene is left open where the match is weak. Expanded clones get a size class; other rows say once, few or many, or leave the size out.

J: TRBJ1-2
V: TRBV2
size: -
D: TRBD1
DNA: TGTGCCAGCAGTGTTTCACTACAGGGGGCGTATGGCTACACCTTC
CDR3: CASSVSLQGAYGYTF

J: TRBJ1-3
V: TRBV19
size: few
D: -
DNA: TGTGCCAGCTCTACTCTCAACAGGGCTGGTGGAAACACCATATATTTT
CDR3: CASSTLNRAGGNTIYF

J: TRBJ1-2
V: TRBV2
size: -
D: TRBD1
DNA: TGTGCCAGCAGTGAAGAGACAGGGGCCCTCTATGGCTACACCTTC
CDR3: CASSEETGALYGYTF

J: TRBJ1-1
V: TRBV6-5
size: -
D: TRBD1
DNA: TGTGCCAGCATCCCGGGACAGGGAACCGAAGCTTTCTTT
CDR3: CASIPGQGTEAFF

J: TRBJ2-3
V: TRBV29-1
size: -
D: -
DNA: TGCAGCGTTGAGCGGGGGCGCACAGATACGCAGTATTTT
CDR3: CSVERGRTDTQYF

J: TRBJ1-2
V: TRBV5-1
size: -
D: TRBD1
DNA: TGCGCCAGCAGCTTGGACAGGGGGAACTATGGCTACACCTTC
CDR3: CASSLDRGNYGYTF

J: TRBJ1-2
V: TRBV7-2
size: -
D: TRBD1
DNA: TGTGCCAGCAGCTTAGCGGGGGGGACAGAGTATGGCTACACCTTC
CDR3: CASSLAGGTEYGYTF

J: TRBJ2-5
V: TRBV30
size: once
D: -
DNA: TGTGCCTGGAGTGTACGGGCGAGGGTTGAGACCCAGTACTTC
CDR3: CAWSVRARVETQYF

J: TRBJ2-5
V: TRBV23-1
size: -
D: -
DNA: TGCGCCAGCAGTCCCACAACCCGGGACTCCAGGAAAGAGACCCAGTACTTC
CDR3: CASSPTTRDSRKETQYF

J: TRBJ2-7
V: TRBV28
size: -
D: -
DNA: TGTGCCAGCAGTCCCTCGATTAGTGCAACCTACGAGCAGTACTTC
CDR3: CASSPSISATYEQYF

J: TRBJ1-5
V: TRBV7-2
size: -
D: -
DNA: TGTGCCAGCAGCCCGGAATACGGGAGCAATCAGCCCCAGCATTTT
CDR3: CASSPEYGSNQPQHF

J: TRBJ1-4
V: TRBV7-3
size: -
D: -
DNA: TGTGCCAGCAGGCGAGCTGGAAAACTGTTTTTT
CDR3: CASRRAGKLFF

J: TRBJ2-7
V: TRBV4-3
size: -
D: -
DNA: TGCGCCAGCAGCCAAGCCAGGAGTAGTAACCCCTACGAGCAGTACTTC
CDR3: CASSQARSSNPYEQYF

J: TRBJ2-3
V: TRBV19
size: -
D: TRBD1
DNA: TGTGCCACTCAAAGGGGGCTAAGCACAGATACGCAGTATTTT
CDR3: CATQRGLSTDTQYF

J: TRBJ1-2
V: TRBV4-1
size: -
D: -
DNA: TGCGCCAGCAGCCACCTCGGGGAAGGCTATGGCTACACCTTC
CDR3: CASSHLGEGYGYTF

J: TRBJ2-2
V: TRBV11-2
size: once
D: TRBD1
DNA: TGTGCCAGCAGCTCCGGACAGGGGGCAGGGGAGCTGTTTTTT
CDR3: CASSSGQGAGELFF

J: TRBJ2-2
V: TRBV19
size: -
D: TRBD1
DNA: TGTGCCAGTAGTAGGGGACAGGCGGGTACCGGGGAGCTGTTTTTT
CDR3: CASSRGQAGTGELFF

J: TRBJ2-2
V: TRBV21-1
size: -
D: -
DNA: TGTGCCAGCAGCAAAAGGGAACCGGCAAGTTGGACCGGGGAGCTGTTTTTT
CDR3: CASSKREPASWTGELFF

J: TRBJ1-4
V: TRBV30
size: -
D: -
DNA: TGTGCCTGGAGTGCGCAGGGATTGACTAATGAAAAACTGTTTTTT
CDR3: CAWSAQGLTNEKLFF

J: TRBJ1-3
V: TRBV28
size: -
D: -
DNA: TGTGCCAGCAGCCGCGGAAACACCATATATTTT
CDR3: CASSRGNTIYF

J: TRBJ2-2
V: TRBV6-5
size: -
D: -
DNA: TGTGCCAGCAGTTACGGAGGGGACACCGGGGAGCTGTTTTTT
CDR3: CASSYGGDTGELFF

J: TRBJ2-1
V: TRBV7-9
size: -
D: -
DNA: TGTGCCAGCAGCCACAGTGGCTCCAACTACAATGAGCAGTTCTTC
CDR3: CASSHSGSNYNEQFF

J: TRBJ1-2
V: TRBV28
size: -
D: TRBD1
DNA: TGTGCCAGCAGTTCACAGGGGGCAGGAAACTATGGCTACACCTTC
CDR3: CASSSQGAGNYGYTF

J: TRBJ1-2
V: TRBV6-2/TRBV6-3
size: -
D: -
DNA: TGTGCCAGCAGCGATGAGGGTTGGAGACCCTCGGTTCCTGGTTGGACCTTC
CDR3: CASSDEGWRPSVPGWTF

J: TRBJ2-4
V: TRBV5-4
size: -
D: -
DNA: TGTGCCAGCAGCTTGGCCGCTAGGGGGGGGAACATTCAGTACTTC
CDR3: CASSLAARGGNIQYF

J: TRBJ2-4
V: TRBV28
size: -
D: TRBD1
DNA: TGTGCCAGCAAACGACAGGGGGCGCAGATTCAGTACTTC
CDR3: CASKRQGAQIQYF

J: TRBJ1-2
V: TRBV9
size: few
D: TRBD1
DNA: TGTGCCAGCAGCGCCAGGGGGAGCACCTATGGCTACACCTTC
CDR3: CASSARGSTYGYTF

J: TRBJ1-4
V: TRBV10-3
size: -
D: -
DNA: TGTGCCATCAGTGAGTTAGAGAATCGTGAAAAACTGTTTTTT
CDR3: CAISELENREKLFF

J: TRBJ1-3
V: TRBV7-7
size: few
D: -
DNA: TGTGCTAGCAGCGTTGGGACCGGAAACACCATATATTTT
CDR3: CASSVGTGNTIYF

J: TRBJ2-5
V: TRBV2
size: -
D: -
DNA: TGTGCCAGCAGTGAACCAAGCGAGCAAGAGACCCAGTACTTC
CDR3: CASSEPSEQETQYF

J: TRBJ1-4
V: TRBV7-8
size: -
D: -
DNA: TGTGCCAGCAGCTCCTCCGGAGCAACTAATGAAAAACTGTTTTTT
CDR3: CASSSSGATNEKLFF

J: TRBJ2-1
V: TRBV30
size: -
D: -
DNA: TGTGCCTGGACCCCCGGGAGCTACAATGAGCAGTTCTTC
CDR3: CAWTPGSYNEQFF

J: TRBJ1-6
V: TRBV6-6
size: -
D: -
DNA: TGTGCCAGCAGTTACGAACAGGGTCACTCACCCCTCCACTTT
CDR3: CASSYEQGHSPLHF

J: TRBJ2-5
V: TRBV4-3
size: -
D: TRBD1
DNA: TGCGCCAGCAGCCAAGGGGACAGGGGGCATACGGAGACCCAGTACTTC
CDR3: CASSQGDRGHTETQYF

J: TRBJ1-3
V: TRBV7-9
size: once
D: -
DNA: TGTGCCAGCAGCTTGGCCTACTCTGGAAACACCATATATTTT
CDR3: CASSLAYSGNTIYF

J: TRBJ2-2
V: TRBV6-2/TRBV6-3
size: -
D: -
DNA: TGTGCCAGCAGTTACTCGGAGGAAGCCGGGGAGCTGTTTTTT
CDR3: CASSYSEEAGELFF

J: TRBJ2-2
V: TRBV4-3
size: -
D: -
DNA: TGCGCCAGCAGCCAAGAGTTGGGGGGATACACCGGGGAGCTGTTTTTT
CDR3: CASSQELGGYTGELFF

J: TRBJ2-2
V: TRBV29-1
size: -
D: -
DNA: TGCAGCGTTGGGCGGGCCGGGGAGCTGTTTTTT
CDR3: CSVGRAGELFF

J: TRBJ1-3
V: TRBV4-1
size: -
D: -
DNA: TGCGCCAGCAGCCAAGAATTCAGGAGCTCTGGAAACACCATATATTTT
CDR3: CASSQEFRSSGNTIYF

J: TRBJ2-1
V: TRBV28
size: -
D: -
DNA: TGTGCCAGCAGTCCCCCGTTAAAGGGACTTTTTAATGAGCAGTTCTTC
CDR3: CASSPPLKGLFNEQFF

J: TRBJ1-5
V: TRBV25-1
size: -
D: TRBD1
DNA: TGTGCCAGCGCGCCGGGACAGGGTATACAGCCCCAGCATTTT
CDR3: CASAPGQGIQPQHF

J: TRBJ1-5
V: TRBV6-2/TRBV6-3
size: -
D: -
DNA: TGTGCCAGCAGTTACCGACAGAATCAGCCCCAGCATTTT
CDR3: CASSYRQNQPQHF

J: TRBJ1-2
V: TRBV9
size: -
D: TRBD1
DNA: TGTGCCAGCAGCGCAACCCTAACCGGGACAGGGGACACCTTC
CDR3: CASSATLTGTGDTF

J: TRBJ2-2
V: TRBV12-2
size: -
D: -
DNA: TGTGCAAGTCGCAAACTCTGGCAGGAGCTACGGGAGCTGTTTTTT
CDR3: CASRKLWQELRELFF

J: TRBJ2-3
V: TRBV9
size: -
D: TRBD2
DNA: TGTGCCAGCAGCCCCCGGACTAGCGGGGGGGCGCTGGATACGCAGTATTTT
CDR3: CASSPRTSGGALDTQYF

J: TRBJ2-1
V: TRBV6-5
size: -
D: -
DNA: TGTGCCAGCAGCCCCGGCCCGAATGAGCAGTTCTTC
CDR3: CASSPGPNEQFF

J: TRBJ1-1
V: TRBV5-5
size: once
D: -
DNA: TGTGCCAGCAGAGGATCGCTCCTACAGAACACTGAAGCTTTCTTT
CDR3: CASRGSLLQNTEAFF

J: TRBJ2-6
V: TRBV3-1/TRBV3-2
size: once
D: -
DNA: TGTGCCAGCAGCCAAGATGCCGACAGACTCTCTGGGGCCAACGTCCTGACTTTC
CDR3: CASSQDADRLSGANVLTF

J: TRBJ1-2
V: TRBV4-1
size: -
D: TRBD1
DNA: TGCGCCAGCAGGCATCAGGGACAGAGTAACTATGGCTACACCTTC
CDR3: CASRHQGQSNYGYTF

J: TRBJ1-1
V: TRBV30
size: -
D: -
DNA: TGTGCCTGGACAGGGCAGGCGAGCACTGAAGCTTTCTTT
CDR3: CAWTGQASTEAFF

J: TRBJ2-2
V: TRBV4-3
size: -
D: TRBD2
DNA: TGCGCCAGCAGCCAAGTACTAGCGGGGGGGCTGGGCACCGGGGAGCTGTTTTTT
CDR3: CASSQVLAGGLGTGELFF